Following are 12 T cell receptor beta chains from one sample sequenced in a study of glioma-infiltrating T cells after dendritic cell vaccination. TCRdb's table, derived via immunoSEQ multiplex PCR, lists solely in-frame clones and lacks some. The sample includes around 62,000 clones, 80% to 85% of them seen just once. Source: blood, taken before dendritic cell vaccination. Receptor source: a human donor with glioblastoma.

CDR3 sequence reads: CASRLGGVRNEQYF. The CDR3 nucleotides are TGCGCCAGCAGACTCGGGGGAGTAAGGAACGAGCAGTACTTC. J is TRBJ2-7 and V is TRBV10-2; the D gene is possibly TRBD2 (6 bases). There are 14 residues in the CDR3. V was pared by 6 bases and J by 5 bases, with 17 bases between. Germline lookup yields CDR1 WSHSY and CDR2 SAAADI.

The genes are TRBV19 and TRBJ1-1; D ambiguous. Trimming pared 3 bases from V and 1 base from J, leaving 6 bases between. The CDR3 loop spans 13 amino acids. Germline V gene sequence: CDR1 LNHDA, CDR2 SQIVND (reference sequence). The CDR3 sequence: CASSMRENTEAFF. The CDR3, as DNA: TGTGCCAGTAGTATGAGGGAGAACACTGAAGCTTTCTTT.

In regard to this clone: This specimen includes other DNA sequences encoding the same CDR3. The chain joins TRBV2 to TRBJ2-3; 7 bases align to TRBD2. The germline V gene encodes CDR1 SNHLY and CDR2 FYNNEI. The CDR3 is made up of 15 amino acids. V was clipped by 1 base and J by 1 base; unmatched bases: 2. This CDR3 reads CASSEGSGGTDTQYF. The DNA of the CDR3 is TGTGCCAGCAGTGAAGGCAGCGGGGGCACAGATACGCAGTATTTT. The variable domain in full, with the rest retrieved from reference TRBV2 and TRBJ2-3, is EPEVTQTPSHQVTQMGQEVILRCVPISNHLYFYWYRQILGQKVEFLVSFYNNEISEKSEIFDDQFSVERPDGSNFTLKIRSTKLEDSAMYFCASSEGSGGTDTQYFGPGTRLTVL.

This clone turned up a few times. V gene TRBV28 combines with J gene TRBJ1-2; 8 positions agree with TRBD1. With 6 bases clipped from V and 3 bases from J, the junction kept 3 bases outside the gene matches. Per the germline V gene, CDR1 is MDHEN and CDR2 is SYDVKM. The CDR3 runs to 13 residues. The CDR3 loop reads CASRPDRDYGYTF. CDR3 DNA: TGTGCCAGCAGACCGGACAGGGACTATGGCTACACCTTC.

The CDR3 here is CAWNRDRGWPPLHF. Written as DNA, the CDR3 is TGTGCCTGGAACCGGGACAGGGGGTGGCCACCCCTCCACTTT. The V call is TRBV30, the J call TRBJ1-6, with 11 bases identical to TRBD1. This CDR3 region has 14 residues. CDR1 and CDR2 from the germline V gene are GTSNPN and SVGIG (reference sequence). The ends lost 4 bases at V and 11 bases at J; junction bases unmatched: 7.

The V and J genes are TRBV29-1 and TRBJ1-1; maybe TRBD1 (5 bases). Trimming removed 2 bases from V and 1 base from J, with 14 bases in between. The CDR3 sequence is 15 residues long. Germline assignment: CDR1 SQVTM and CDR2 ANQGSEA. As DNA, the CDR3 is TGCAGCGTTGAAATCAGGGTACGGCCGAACACTGAAGCTTTCTTT. Translation gives CSVEIRVRPNTEAFF.

This clone was seen only a few times. CDR3 sequence reads: CASSIDGRANEKLFF. The CDR3 DNA reads TGTGCCAGTAGTATAGACGGCAGGGCCAATGAAAAACTGTTTTTT. This rearrangement joins TRBV19 to TRBJ1-4; perhaps TRBD1 as D (5 bases). CDR3 length: 15 amino acids. Germline CDR1 LNHDA, CDR2 SQIVND (reference sequence). Trimming cost V 0 bases and J 5 bases, with 10 bases left between them.

This clone came up a few times. The rearrangement links TRBV19 to TRBJ1-3; the match to TRBD1 covers 7 bases. This CDR3 is 15 amino acids long. The trim removed 6 bases at V and 0 bases at J, leaving 5 bases unmatched. Germline CDR1 is LNHDA and CDR2 is SQIVND (reference sequence). The CDR3 is CASRGRGASGNTIYF. The CDR3 DNA reads as TGTGCCAGTAGGGGCAGGGGGGCCTCTGGAAACACCATATATTTT.

This clone was seen only a few times. The chain joins TRBV7-9 to TRBJ1-2; D call uncertain. V dropped 5 bases and J dropped 8 bases, with 9 bases sitting between them. This CDR3 is 11 amino acids long. Germline CDR1 is SEHNR and CDR2 is FQNEAQ (reference sequence). The CDR3: CASSPSEGYTF. The CDR3 coding sequence is TGTGCCAGCAGCCCGAGCGAAGGCTACACCTTC. The full variable domain, in which reference TRBV7-9 and TRBJ1-2 provide the parts outside the CDR3, is DTGVSQNPRHKITKRGQNVTFRCDPISEHNRLYWYRQTLGQGPEFLTYFQNEAQLEKSRLLSDRFSAERPKGSFSTLEIQRTEQGDSAMYLCASSPSEGYTFGSGTRLTVV.

This clone was counted between two and nine times. The rearrangement uses TRBV28 and TRBJ2-1; 10 nucleotides align to TRBD1. Germline V gene sequence: CDR1 MDHEN, CDR2 SYDVKM. V dropped 4 bases and J dropped 2; count of bases not matched to a gene: 11. This CDR3 contains 18 residues. The CDR3 loop is CASSYTLGTGEPYNEQFF. The CDR3 DNA follows: TGTGCCAGCAGTTATACTTTGGGGACAGGGGAGCCCTACAATGAGCAGTTCTTC.

The chain carries TRBV5-1 and TRBJ2-7; D may be TRBD2 (6 bases). The CDR3 runs 17 residues. CDR1 is SGHRS and CDR2 is YFSETQ in the germline V gene. Trimming removed 0 bases from V and 3 bases from J, with 19 bases in between. Here the CDR3 DNA reads TGCGCCAGCAGCTTGGGGTGGAGCGGGCCTACCCTCTACGAGCAGTACTTC. Translated, it gives CASSLGWSGPTLYEQYF.

V gene TRBV7-2 combines with J gene TRBJ2-1, with 11 bases aligning to TRBD2. Germline-derived CDR1 and CDR2 are SGHTA and FQGNSA. V lost 1 base and J lost 4; bases outside the gene matches: 6. CDR3 size: 17 residues. Here the CDR3 reads CASSLVAGGPGYNEQFF. The CDR3 DNA reads TGTGCCAGCAGCTTAGTAGCGGGGGGGCCTGGATACAATGAGCAGTTCTTC. The full variable domain, with the rest looked up from reference TRBV7-2 and TRBJ2-1, is GAGVSQSPSNKVTEKGKDVELRCDPISGHTALYWYRQSLGQGLEFLIYFQGNSAPDKSGLPSDRFSAERTGGSVSTLTIQRTQQEDSAVYLCASSLVAGGPGYNEQFFGPGTRLTVL.